Presented here are 21 T cell receptor beta chains from one specimen sequenced in a study of blood T cell repertoires in COVID-19 (dated by TCRdb to 2020 to 2022). To prepare the library, the immunoSEQ multiplex PCR assay was applied. Entries here come from immuneACCESS through TCRdb and include only in-frame sequences with V and J called. Some clones fail to appear in such tables; in the studies checked, an unresolved V gene covers under half of the shortfall, and the cause of the remainder is unknown. Here the sample has fewer than 400,000 clones; 88% occur a single time. Together, the top ten hold over 4.5% of the sample. Material for sequencing was PBMCs or T cells enriched from blood (not recorded which). These receptors were obtained from a man aged 25 to 40 who had recovered from COVID-19.

This clone was detected only once. V is TRBV4-1 and J is TRBJ1-4; D is perhaps TRBD1 (5 bases). The germline CDR1 and CDR2 sequences are MGHRA and YSYEKL. This CDR3 region has 15 residues. V dropped 2 bases and J dropped 3 bases, with 10 bases sitting between them. The CDR3 here is CASSQWRGANEKLFF. In nucleotides, the CDR3 is TGCGCCAGCAGCCAATGGCGGGGGGCTAATGAAAAACTGTTTTTT.

The chain recombines TRBV9 with TRBJ2-3; 7 bases align to TRBD2. The V and J ends lost 3 bases and 0 bases, in that order; junction bases with no gene match: 4. The CDR3 is 15 residues long. The germline V gene has CDR1 SGDLS and CDR2 YYNGEE. CDR3 DNA sequence: TGTGCCAGCAGCGGCAGCGGGGTTAGCACAGATACGCAGTATTTT. It translates to CASSGSGVSTDTQYF.

The rearrangement links TRBV11-2 to TRBJ1-3; 7 nucleotides line up with TRBD1. This CDR3 is built from 15 residues. With V trimmed by 5 bases and J by 0 bases, 4 bases remained unmatched. CDR1 is SGHAT and CDR2 is FQNNGV in the germline V gene. CDR3 protein: CASSNRQGSGNTIYF. The CDR3 DNA follows: TGTGCCAGCAGCAATCGACAGGGCTCTGGAAACACCATATATTTT. Drawing the rest from reference TRBV11-2 and TRBJ1-3, the complete variable domain is EAGVAQSPRYKIIEKRQSVAFWCNPISGHATLYWYQQILGQGPKLLIQFQNNGVVDDSQLPKDRFSAERLKGVDSTLKIQPAKLEDSAVYLCASSNRQGSGNTIYFGEGSWLTVV.

V usage is TRBV5-1 and J usage is TRBJ2-5; 7 bases match TRBD2. The CDR3 has 14 amino acids. The trim removed 0 bases at V and 2 bases at J, leaving 1 base unmatched. Looked up from germline, CDR1 is SGHRS and CDR2 is YFSETQ. DNA of the CDR3: TGCGCCAGCAGCTTGGACGGGAGGCAAGAGACCCAGTACTTC. This encodes CASSLDGRQETQYF. Using reference TRBV5-1 and TRBJ2-5 for the parts outside the CDR3, the full variable domain is KAGVTQTPRYLIKTRGQQVTLSCSPISGHRSVSWYQQTPGQGLQFLFEYFSETQRNKGNFPGRFSGRQFSNSRSEMNVSTLELGDSALYLCASSLDGRQETQYFGPGTRLLVL.

This chain joins TRBV7-2 and TRBJ2-5, with D maybe TRBD2 (6 bases). V was shortened by 3 bases and J by 7 bases, with 12 bases between the two germline ends. The length of the CDR3 is 13 residues. Looked up from germline, CDR1 is SGHTA and CDR2 is FQGNSA. Here the CDR3 reads CASSFGTGGTQYF. DNA of the CDR3: TGTGCCAGCAGCTTCGGGACTGGAGGGACCCAGTACTTC. Combining the CDR3 with reference TRBV7-2 and TRBJ2-5 gives the whole variable domain GAGVSQSPSNKVTEKGKDVELRCDPISGHTALYWYRQSLGQGLEFLIYFQGNSAPDKSGLPSDRFSAERTGGSVSTLTIQRTQQEDSAVYLCASSFGTGGTQYFGPGTRLLVL.

This clone was counted only a few times. This sequence joins TRBV10-1 and TRBJ2-1; possibly TRBD1 for D (5 bases). This CDR3 has 13 amino acids. Trimming left V 4 bases short and J 7 bases short, with 11 bases between. Germline CDR1 is WNHNN and CDR2 is SYGVQD (reference sequence). The CDR3 DNA sequence: TGCGCCAGCAGTGGCCCAGGGCGTAATGAGCAGTTCTTC. Protein product: CASSGPGRNEQFF.

J is TRBJ1-1 and V is TRBV3-1 (or the pseudogene TRBV3-2); tentative D call: TRBD1 (6 bases). V gave up 8 bases and J gave up 8 bases, with 12 bases separating them. This CDR3 is 11 amino acids long. In germline, CDR1 is LGHDT, CDR2 YNNKEL (reference sequence). The CDR3 reads CASGGGSEAFF. As DNA, the CDR3 is TGTGCCAGCGGGGGGGGCAGCGAAGCTTTCTTT.

The chain uses TRBV3-1 (or the pseudogene TRBV3-2) and TRBJ2-1; D is uncertain. CDR1 LGHDT and CDR2 YNNKEL come from the germline V gene (reference sequence). Trimming cost V 4 bases and J 5 bases, with 12 bases left between them. The CDR3 contains 14 residues. CDR3 protein: CASSRPMGDNEQFF. The CDR3 bases are TGTGCCAGCAGCCGACCCATGGGCGACAATGAGCAGTTCTTC.

The chain combines TRBV9 with TRBJ2-5, with TRBD1 matching over 10 bases. V lost 0 bases, J lost 6 bases, and 8 bases stayed unmatched. This CDR3 has 16 amino acids. Germline V gene lookup returns CDR1 SGDLS and CDR2 YYNGEE. The CDR3 spells CASSVGETGGRKTQYF. The CDR3 DNA reads TGTGCCAGCAGCGTAGGAGAGACAGGGGGCAGGAAGACCCAGTACTTC.

This chain joins TRBV9 and TRBJ2-3; 7 bases are a match to TRBD2. The ends lost 0 bases at V and 2 bases at J; junction bases unmatched: 6. CDR3 length equals 16 residues. Germline V gene data show CDR1 as SGDLS and CDR2 as YYNGEE. The CDR3 DNA follows: TGTGCCAGCAGCGTAGCGGCGGGGGAGAACACAGATACGCAGTATTTT. Protein product: CASSVAAGENTDTQYF.

This clone occurred a few times. The chain links TRBV12-3 or TRBV12-4 to TRBJ1-1; D is ambiguous. Trimming shortened V by 2 bases and J by 11 bases, and 15 bases separated the two germline ends. CDR3 length: 13 amino acids. The CDR3, as DNA: TGTGCCAGCAGTTTAAGCGGCTGGGGTAGGGCTTTCTTT. Translating it yields CASSLSGWGRAFF.

This clone has just one count. This chain connects TRBV12-3 or TRBV12-4 to TRBJ2-7, with TRBD2 matching 7 bases. The CDR3 totals 13 residues. J gave up 4 bases and V 1 base, and 1 base lay outside the gene matches. This CDR3 reads CASSLGGGYEQYF. For the CDR3, the DNA is TGTGCCAGCAGTTTAGGGGGGGGGTACGAGCAGTACTTC.

This clone was detected only a few times. This chain uses TRBV2 with TRBJ1-5, with D perhaps matching TRBD1 (5 bases). CDR3 size: 13 residues. Trimming shortened V by 4 bases and J by 5 bases, and 9 bases separated the two germline ends. CDR1 is SNHLY, CDR2 FYNNEI, per germline. In DNA form, the CDR3 reads TGTGCCAGCAGTGGGGGCTTGGATCAGCCCCAGCATTTT. It translates to CASSGGLDQPQHF.

The chain links TRBV10-3 to TRBJ2-2, with TRBD1 identical over 9 bases. J lost 6 bases, V lost 4 bases, and 9 bases had no gene match. This CDR3 contains 16 residues. The germline V gene has CDR1 ENHRY and CDR2 SYGVKD. The CDR3 coding sequence is TGTGCCATCAGTGGACCGGGACAGGGTACCGCCGGGGAGCTGTTTTTT. It yields the protein CAISGPGQGTAGELFF.

This clone was detected only once. The genes are TRBV2 and TRBJ2-5; weak D call: TRBD1 (6 bases). Germline V gene lookup returns CDR1 SNHLY and CDR2 FYNNEI. CDR3 length equals 14 residues. Trimming shortened V by 6 bases and J by 1 base, and 12 bases separated the two germline ends. CDR3 in DNA: TGTGCCAGCAGCTCACAGGGTCCCCAAGAGACCCAGTACTTC. It encodes CASSSQGPQETQYF.

The rearrangement joins TRBV28 to TRBJ2-1; D not certain. Trimming took off 7 bases at V and 0 bases at J, with 13 bases between the two ends. Germline V CDR1 and CDR2: MDHEN, SYDVKM. This CDR3 has 15 residues. The CDR3 DNA sequence: TGTGCCAGCAACCGCGAGGTTAGCTCCTACAATGAGCAGTTCTTC. This codes for CASNREVSSYNEQFF.

The chain employs TRBV7-2 and TRBJ1-2; no definite D call. CDR1 and CDR2 (germline): SGHTA, FQGNSA. This CDR3 has 12 amino acids. V was pared by 4 bases and J by 0 bases, with 3 bases between. The CDR3 DNA reads as TGTGCCAGCAGCTCAACTAACTATGGCTACACCTTC. Its protein is CASSSTNYGYTF.

This chain links TRBV7-4 with TRBJ2-1, with TRBD1 matching 11 bases. With V trimmed by 6 bases and J by 15 bases, 7 bases remained unmatched. This CDR3 comprises 12 residues. Germline V gene data show CDR1 as SGHVT and CDR2 as SQSDAQ. Here the CDR3 reads CASRAGGTGGFF. CDR3 coding DNA: TGTGCCAGCAGAGCCGGCGGGACAGGGGGGTTCTTC.

The rearrangement uses TRBV5-4 and TRBJ1-6, with 10 positions matching TRBD1. J was trimmed by 5 bases and V by 2 bases; bases with no gene match: 7. The CDR3 contains 17 residues. The V gene's germline CDR1 is SGHNT and CDR2 YYREEE (reference sequence). The DNA for the CDR3 is TGTGCCAGCAGCTTATCGACAGGGGGCGCTAATAATTCACCCCTCCACTTT. It codes for CASSLSTGGANNSPLHF. Together with reference TRBV5-4 and TRBJ1-6, the CDR3 gives the full variable domain: ETGVTQSPTHLIKTRGQQVTLRCSSQSGHNTVSWYQQALGQGPQFIFQYYREEENGRGNFPPRFSGLQFPNYSSELNVNALELDDSALYLCASSLSTGGANNSPLHFGNGTRLTVT.

The chain has TRBV2 and TRBJ2-7; 9 bases line up with TRBD1. Germline CDR1 is SNHLY and CDR2 is FYNNEI. The CDR3 extends over 12 amino acids. The V segment lost 6 bases and the J segment 3 bases; nucleotides outside the gene matches: 0. CDR3 amino acids: CASRDRGYEQYF. The DNA of the CDR3 is TGTGCCAGCAGGGACAGGGGCTACGAGCAGTACTTC.

This clone was observed at least ten times. The rearrangement uses TRBV19 and TRBJ1-5, with D perhaps matching TRBD1 (5 bases). The CDR3 consists of 15 residues. The germline V gene has CDR1 LNHDA and CDR2 SQIVND (reference sequence). Deletions cut 6 bases from V and 0 bases from J, with 12 bases between. CDR3 nucleotides: TGTGCCAGTAGAAAGGACACCGTTAGCAATCAGCCCCAGCATTTT. Amino acid sequence: CASRKDTVSNQPQHF.